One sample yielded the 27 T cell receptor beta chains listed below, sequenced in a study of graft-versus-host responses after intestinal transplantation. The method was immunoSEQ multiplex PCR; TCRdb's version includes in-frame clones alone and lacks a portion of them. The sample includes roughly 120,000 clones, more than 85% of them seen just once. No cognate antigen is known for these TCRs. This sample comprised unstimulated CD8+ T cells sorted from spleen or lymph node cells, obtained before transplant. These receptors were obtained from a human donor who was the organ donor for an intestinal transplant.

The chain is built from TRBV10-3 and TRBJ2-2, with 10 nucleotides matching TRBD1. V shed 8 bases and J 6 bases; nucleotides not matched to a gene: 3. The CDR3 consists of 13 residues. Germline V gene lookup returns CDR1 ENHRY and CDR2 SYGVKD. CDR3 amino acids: CAIGGQGAGELFF. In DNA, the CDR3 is TGTGCCATCGGCGGACAGGGGGCCGGGGAGCTGTTTTTT.

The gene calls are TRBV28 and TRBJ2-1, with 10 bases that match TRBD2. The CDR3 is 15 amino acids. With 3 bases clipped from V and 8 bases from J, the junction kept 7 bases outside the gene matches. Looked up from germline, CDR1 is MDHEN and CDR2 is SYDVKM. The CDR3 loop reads CASSFLTSGTHEQFF. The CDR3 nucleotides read TGTGCCAGCAGTTTTCTTACTAGCGGGACCCATGAGCAGTTCTTC.

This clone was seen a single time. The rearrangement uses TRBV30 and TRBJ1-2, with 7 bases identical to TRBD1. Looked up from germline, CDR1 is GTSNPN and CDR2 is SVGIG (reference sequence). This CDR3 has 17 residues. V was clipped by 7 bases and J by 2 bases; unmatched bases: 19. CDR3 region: CAFLLINEGGANYGYTF. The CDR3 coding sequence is TGTGCCTTCCTTTTGATCAACGAAGGGGGCGCGAACTATGGCTACACCTTC.

Here the CDR3 reads CASSYPRGVNTEAFF. The DNA for the CDR3 is TGTGCCAGCAGTTACCCCAGGGGGGTGAACACTGAAGCTTTCTTT. The chain is built from TRBV6-6 and TRBJ1-1; 7 bases agree with TRBD1. This CDR3 contains 15 residues. V was pared by 2 bases and J by 0 bases, with 3 bases of the junction left unmatched. Germline CDR1 MNHNY, CDR2 SVGAGI (reference sequence).

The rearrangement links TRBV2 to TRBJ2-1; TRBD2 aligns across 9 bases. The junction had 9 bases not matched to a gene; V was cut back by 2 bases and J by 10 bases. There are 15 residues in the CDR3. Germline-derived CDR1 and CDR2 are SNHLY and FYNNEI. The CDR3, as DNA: TGTGCCAGCAGTGAACCCCTCGGACTAGCGAGAGAGCAGTTCTTC. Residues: CASSEPLGLAREQFF.

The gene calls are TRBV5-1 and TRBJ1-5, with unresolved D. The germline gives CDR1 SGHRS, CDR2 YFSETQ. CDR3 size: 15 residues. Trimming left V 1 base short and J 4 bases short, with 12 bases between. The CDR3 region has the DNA TGCGCCAGCAGCTTGCACAGAAAGAGGAATCAGCCCCAGCATTTT. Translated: CASSLHRKRNQPQHF. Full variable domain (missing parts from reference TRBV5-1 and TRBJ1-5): KAGVTQTPRYLIKTRGQQVTLSCSPISGHRSVSWYQQTPGQGLQFLFEYFSETQRNKGNFPGRFSGRQFSNSRSEMNVSTLELGDSALYLCASSLHRKRNQPQHFGDGTRLSIL.

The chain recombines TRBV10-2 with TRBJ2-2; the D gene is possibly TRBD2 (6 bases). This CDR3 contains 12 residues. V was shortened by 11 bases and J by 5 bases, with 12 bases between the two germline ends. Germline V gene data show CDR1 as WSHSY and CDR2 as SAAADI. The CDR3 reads CASNRGTGELFF. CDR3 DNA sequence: TGCGCCTCCAACCGGGGGACCGGGGAGCTGTTTTTT.

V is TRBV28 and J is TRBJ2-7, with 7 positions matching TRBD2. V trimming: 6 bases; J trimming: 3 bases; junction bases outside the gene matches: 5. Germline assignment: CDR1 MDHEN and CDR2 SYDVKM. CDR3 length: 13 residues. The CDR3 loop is CASRSTSDYEQYF. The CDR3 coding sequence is TGTGCCAGCAGATCCACTAGCGACTACGAGCAGTACTTC.

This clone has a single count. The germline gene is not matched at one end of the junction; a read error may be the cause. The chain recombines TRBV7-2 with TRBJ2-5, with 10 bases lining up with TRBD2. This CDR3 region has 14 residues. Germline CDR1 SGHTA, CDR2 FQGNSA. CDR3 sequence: CASSLAGAGETQYF. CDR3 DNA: TGTGCCAGCAGCCTAGCGGGAGCGGGGGAGACCCAGTACTTC.

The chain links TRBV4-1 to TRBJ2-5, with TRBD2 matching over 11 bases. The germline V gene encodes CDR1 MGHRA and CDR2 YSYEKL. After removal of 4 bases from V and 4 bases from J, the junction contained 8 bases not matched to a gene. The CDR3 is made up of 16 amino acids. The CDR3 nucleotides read TGCGCCAGCAGCCCCTCGGATAGCGGGAGGGCAGAGACCCAGTACTTC. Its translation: CASSPSDSGRAETQYF.

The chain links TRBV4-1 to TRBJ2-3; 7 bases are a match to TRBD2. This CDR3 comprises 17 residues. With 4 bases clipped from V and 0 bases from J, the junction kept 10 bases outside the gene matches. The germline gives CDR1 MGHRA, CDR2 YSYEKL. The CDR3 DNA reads TGCGCCAGCAGCCTCCTCCCGACTAGCCCTAGCACAGATACGCAGTATTTT. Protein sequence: CASSLLPTSPSTDTQYF.

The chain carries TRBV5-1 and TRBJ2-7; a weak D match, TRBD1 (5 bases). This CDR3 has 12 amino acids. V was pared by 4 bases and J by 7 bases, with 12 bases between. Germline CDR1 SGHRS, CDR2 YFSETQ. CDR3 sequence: CASSVGPGEQYF. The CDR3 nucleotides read TGCGCCAGCAGCGTCGGACCAGGGGAGCAGTACTTC. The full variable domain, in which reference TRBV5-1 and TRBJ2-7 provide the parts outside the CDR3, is KAGVTQTPRYLIKTRGQQVTLSCSPISGHRSVSWYQQTPGQGLQFLFEYFSETQRNKGNFPGRFSGRQFSNSRSEMNVSTLELGDSALYLCASSVGPGEQYFGPGTRLTVT.

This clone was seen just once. CDR3 region: CASSEDRGNPSTF. The CDR3, as DNA: TGTGCCAGCAGCGAGGACAGGGGAAATCCCTCCACCTTC. The chain recombines TRBV7-8 with TRBJ1-2; 9 bases agree with TRBD1. Germline loops: CDR1 SGHVS, CDR2 FQNEAQ. This CDR3 has 13 amino acids. J was trimmed by 13 bases and V by 5 bases; bases with no gene match: 11.

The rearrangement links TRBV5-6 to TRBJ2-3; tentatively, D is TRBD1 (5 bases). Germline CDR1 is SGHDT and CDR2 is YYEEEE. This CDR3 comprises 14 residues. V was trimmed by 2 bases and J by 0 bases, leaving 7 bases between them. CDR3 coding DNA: TGTGCCAGCAGCTTCGACAGCAGCACAGATACGCAGTATTTT. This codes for CASSFDSSTDTQYF.

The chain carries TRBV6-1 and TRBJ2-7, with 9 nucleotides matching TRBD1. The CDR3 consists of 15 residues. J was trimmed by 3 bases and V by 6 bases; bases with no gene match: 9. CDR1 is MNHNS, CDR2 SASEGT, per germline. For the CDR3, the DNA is TGTGCCAGCAGGCTGGGGACAGGGTCTGACTACGAGCAGTACTTC. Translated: CASRLGTGSDYEQYF.

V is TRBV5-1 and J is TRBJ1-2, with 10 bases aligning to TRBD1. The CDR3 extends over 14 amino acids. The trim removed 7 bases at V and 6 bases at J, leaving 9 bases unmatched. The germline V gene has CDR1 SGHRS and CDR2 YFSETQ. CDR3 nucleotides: TGCGCCAGCTCCGGGACAGGGGAATATAATGGCTACACCTTC. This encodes CASSGTGEYNGYTF.

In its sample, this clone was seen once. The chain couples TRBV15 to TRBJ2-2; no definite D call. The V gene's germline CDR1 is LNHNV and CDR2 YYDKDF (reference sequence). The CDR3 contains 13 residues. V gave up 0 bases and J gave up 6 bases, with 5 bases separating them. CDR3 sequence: CATSRDRSGELFF. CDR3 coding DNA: TGTGCCACCAGCAGAGATAGGTCCGGGGAGCTGTTTTTT.

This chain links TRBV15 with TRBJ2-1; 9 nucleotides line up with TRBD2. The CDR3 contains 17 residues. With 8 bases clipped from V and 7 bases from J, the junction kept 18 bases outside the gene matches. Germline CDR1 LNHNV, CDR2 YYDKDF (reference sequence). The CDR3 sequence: CATVLAPLAGGPNEQFF. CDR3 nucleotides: TGTGCCACCGTACTTGCCCCCTTGGCGGGAGGGCCGAATGAGCAGTTCTTC.

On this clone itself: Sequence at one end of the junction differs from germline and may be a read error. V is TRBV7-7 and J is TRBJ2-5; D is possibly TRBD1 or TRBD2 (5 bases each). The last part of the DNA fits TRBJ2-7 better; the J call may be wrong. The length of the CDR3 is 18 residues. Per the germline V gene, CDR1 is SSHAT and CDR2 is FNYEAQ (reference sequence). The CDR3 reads CASSLALRVQEDSYEQYF. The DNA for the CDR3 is TGTGCTAGCAGCTTAGCACTGAGGGTACAGGAAGACTCCTACGAGCAGTACTTC.

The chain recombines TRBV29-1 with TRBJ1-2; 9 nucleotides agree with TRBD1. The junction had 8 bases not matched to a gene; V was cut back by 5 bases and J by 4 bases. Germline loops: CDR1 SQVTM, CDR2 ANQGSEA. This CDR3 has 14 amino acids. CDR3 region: CSVRSPDRGYGYTF. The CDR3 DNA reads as TGCAGCGTTCGGTCGCCGGACAGGGGCTATGGCTACACCTTC.

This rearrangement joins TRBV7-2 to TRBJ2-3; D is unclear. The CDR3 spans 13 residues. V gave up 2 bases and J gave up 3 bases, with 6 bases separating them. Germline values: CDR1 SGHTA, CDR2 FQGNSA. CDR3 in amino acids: CASSLRRTDTQYF. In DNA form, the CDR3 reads TGTGCCAGCAGCTTAAGGCGAACAGATACGCAGTATTTT.

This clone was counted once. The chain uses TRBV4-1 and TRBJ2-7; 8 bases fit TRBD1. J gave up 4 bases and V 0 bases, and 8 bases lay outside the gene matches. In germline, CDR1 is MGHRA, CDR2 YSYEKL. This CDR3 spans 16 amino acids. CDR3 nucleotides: TGCGCCAGCAGCCAAGACTCCGGGACAGGAATTTACGAGCAGTACTTC. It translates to CASSQDSGTGIYEQYF.

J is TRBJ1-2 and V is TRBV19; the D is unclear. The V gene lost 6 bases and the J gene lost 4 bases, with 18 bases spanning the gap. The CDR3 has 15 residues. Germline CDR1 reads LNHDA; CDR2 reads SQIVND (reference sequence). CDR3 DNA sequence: TGTGCCAGTAGCCACAAGATGGAGTACCTCTATGGCTACACCTTC. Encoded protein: CASSHKMEYLYGYTF.

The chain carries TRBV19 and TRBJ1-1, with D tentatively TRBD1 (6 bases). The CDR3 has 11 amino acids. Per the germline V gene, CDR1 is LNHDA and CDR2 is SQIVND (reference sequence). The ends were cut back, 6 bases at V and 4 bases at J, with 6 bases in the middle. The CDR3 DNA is TGTGCCAGTAGACAGGGCACTGAAGCTTTCTTT. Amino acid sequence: CASRQGTEAFF.

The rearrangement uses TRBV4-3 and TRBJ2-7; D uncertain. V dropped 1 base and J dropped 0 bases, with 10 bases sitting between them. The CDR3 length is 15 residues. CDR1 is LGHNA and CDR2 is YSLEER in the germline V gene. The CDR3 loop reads CASSQVYGFSYEQYF. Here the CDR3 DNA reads TGCGCCAGCAGCCAAGTTTACGGGTTCTCCTACGAGCAGTACTTC.

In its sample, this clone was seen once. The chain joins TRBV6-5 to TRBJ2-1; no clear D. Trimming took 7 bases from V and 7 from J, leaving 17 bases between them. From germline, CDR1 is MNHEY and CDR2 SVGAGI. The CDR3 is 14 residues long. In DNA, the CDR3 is TGTGCCAGCACCCCTACGCCTCTGTGGAATGAGCAGTTCTTC. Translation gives CASTPTPLWNEQFF.

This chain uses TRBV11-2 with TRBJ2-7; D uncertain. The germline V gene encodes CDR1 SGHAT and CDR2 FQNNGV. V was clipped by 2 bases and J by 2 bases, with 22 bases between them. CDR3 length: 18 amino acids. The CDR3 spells CASSLTLSIGVGAYEQYF. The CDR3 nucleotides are TGTGCCAGCAGCTTAACTCTTTCGATAGGAGTTGGAGCCTACGAGCAGTACTTC.